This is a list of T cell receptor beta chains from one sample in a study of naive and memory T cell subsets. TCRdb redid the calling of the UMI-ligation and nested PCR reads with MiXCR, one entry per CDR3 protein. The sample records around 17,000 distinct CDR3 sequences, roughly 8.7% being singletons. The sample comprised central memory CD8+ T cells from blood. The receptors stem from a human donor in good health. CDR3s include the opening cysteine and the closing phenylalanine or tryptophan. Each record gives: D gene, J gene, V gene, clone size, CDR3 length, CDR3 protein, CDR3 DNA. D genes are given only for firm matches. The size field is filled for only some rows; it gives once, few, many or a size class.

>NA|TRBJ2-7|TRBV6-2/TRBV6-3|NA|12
CASSTTDYEQYF
TGTGCCAGCAGCACGACAGACTACGAGCAGTACTTC
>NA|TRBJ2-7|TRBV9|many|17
CASSGGPRDTALDEQYF
TGTGCCAGCAGCGGAGGACCCCGGGATACTGCTCTCGACGAGCAGTACTTC
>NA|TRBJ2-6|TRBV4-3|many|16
CASSQEVGSGANVLTF
TGCGCCAGCAGCCAAGAAGTAGGGTCTGGGGCCAACGTCCTGACTTTC
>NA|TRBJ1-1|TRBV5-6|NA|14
CASSVGGRDTEAFF
TGTGCCAGCAGCGTCGGGGGGCGAGATACTGAAGCTTTCTTT
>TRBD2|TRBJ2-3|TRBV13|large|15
CASSPFAGGPDTQYF
TGTGCCAGCAGCCCCTTTGCGGGAGGGCCAGATACGCAGTATTTT
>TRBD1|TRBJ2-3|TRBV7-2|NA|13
CASRDRLTDTQYF
TGTGCCAGCCGGGACAGGCTGACAGATACGCAGTATTTT
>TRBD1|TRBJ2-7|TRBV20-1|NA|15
CSAKPDREVIYEQYF
TGCAGTGCAAAACCCGACAGGGAAGTTATCTACGAGCAGTACTTC
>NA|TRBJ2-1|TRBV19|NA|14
CASSIEGENNEQFF
TGTGCCAGTAGTATAGAAGGGGAGAACAATGAGCAGTTCTTC
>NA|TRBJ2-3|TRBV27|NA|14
CASSGGCSTDTQYF
TGTGCCAGCAGTGGGGGATGTAGCACAGATACGCAGTATTTT
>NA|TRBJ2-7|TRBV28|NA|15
CASTPGGGNYYEQYF
TGTGCCAGCACCCCGGGGGGCGGGAACTATTACGAGCAGTACTTC
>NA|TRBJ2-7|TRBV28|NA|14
CASRDNLGVYEQYF
TGTGCCAGCAGAGACAACTTGGGGGTCTACGAGCAGTACTTC
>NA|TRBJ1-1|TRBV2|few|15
CASSEVRLANTEAFF
TGTGCCAGCAGTGAAGTTCGACTGGCGAACACTGAAGCTTTCTTT
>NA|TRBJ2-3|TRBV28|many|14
CASSSWTNTDTQYF
TGTGCCAGCAGTTCTTGGACTAACACAGATACGCAGTATTTT
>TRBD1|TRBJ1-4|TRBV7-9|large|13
CAGQGVSEEKLFF
TGTGCCGGCCAGGGGGTGTCGGAAGAAAAACTGTTTTTT
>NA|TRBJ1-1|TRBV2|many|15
CASREEPGMNTEAFF
TGTGCCAGCAGGGAAGAGCCCGGGATGAACACTGAAGCTTTCTTT
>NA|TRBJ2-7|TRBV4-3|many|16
CASSQVGTRASYEQYF
TGCGCCAGCAGCCAAGTTGGAACTCGAGCCTCCTACGAGCAGTACTTC
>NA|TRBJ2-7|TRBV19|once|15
CASSIGTSATGEQYF
TGTGCCAGTAGTATTGGAACTTCTGCGACGGGGGAGCAGTACTTC
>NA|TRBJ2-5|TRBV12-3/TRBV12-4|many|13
CASTPPEEETQYF
TGTGCCAGCACCCCTCCTGAGGAAGAGACCCAGTACTTC
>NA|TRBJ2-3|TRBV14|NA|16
CASSQGGRASTDTQYF
TGTGCCAGCAGCCAAGGAGGAAGGGCTAGCACAGATACGCAGTATTTT
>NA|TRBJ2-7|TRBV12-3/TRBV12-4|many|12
CASSPHGDEQYF
TGTGCCAGCAGTCCCCACGGGGACGAGCAGTACTTC
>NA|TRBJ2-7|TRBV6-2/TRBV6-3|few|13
CASSFAVDVEQYF
TGTGCCAGCAGTTTCGCCGTCGACGTCGAGCAGTACTTC
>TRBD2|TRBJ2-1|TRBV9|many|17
CASSAPVSGVRYNEQFF
TGTGCCAGCAGCGCCCCCGTTAGCGGGGTCCGTTACAATGAGCAGTTCTTC
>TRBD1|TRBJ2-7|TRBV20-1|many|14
CSARAGTGAYEQYF
TGCAGTGCTAGAGCCGGGACAGGGGCCTACGAGCAGTACTTC
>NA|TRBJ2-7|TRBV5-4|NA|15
CASLSNEGDPYEQYF
TGTGCCAGCCTTTCAAACGAGGGGGACCCCTACGAGCAGTACTTC